This T cell receptor (beta chain) came from a study of cytomegalovirus exposure and HLA in healthy donors. For this clone: The junction shows a germline mismatch at one end, possibly a read error.

The PCR made use of 60 Vbeta and 13 Jbeta primers. The method was immunoSEQ multiplex PCR; TCRdb's version includes in-frame clones alone and lacks a portion of them. Here the sample spans over 110,000 clones, about four fifths being singletons. Germline assignment: CDR1 SEHNR and CDR2 FQNEAQ (reference sequence). This CDR3 is built from 12 residues. Material: PBMCs. The chain recombines TRBV7-9 with TRBJ2-7, with D tentatively TRBD1 (6 bases). This clonotype was obtained from a man aged 40-50 years in good health and CMV-seronegative. The CDR3 region is CSSSNRTVEQYF. CDR3 nucleotides: TGTTCCAGCAGCAACCGGACAGTCGAGCAGTACTTC. Together with reference TRBV7-9 and TRBJ2-7, the CDR3 gives the full variable domain: DTGVSQNPRHKITKRGQNVTFRCDPISEHNRLYWYRQTLGQGPEFLTYFQNEAQLEKSRLLSDRFSAERPKGSFSTLEIQRTEQGDSAMYLCSSSNRTVEQYFGPGTRLTVT.